What follows is one T cell receptor (beta chain) and its context. The target antigen is unknown. This specimen comes from a study of graft-versus-host responses after intestinal transplantation. As for the study in general: Isolated intestinal, liver-intestinal, or multivisceral transplants were what recipients had.

The repertoire was sequenced with immunoSEQ multiplex PCR; TCRdb's copy has only in-frame clones and lacks some. The data show approximately 120,000 clones, with 90% to 95% seen just once and around 0.16% held by the top ten. J lost 4 bases, V lost 7 bases, and 13 bases had no gene match. The CDR3 is 15 amino acids. Germline CDR1 reads SQVTM; CDR2 reads ANQGSEA. The specimen comprised unstimulated CD4+ T cells sorted from spleen or lymph node cells, sampled before intestinal transplant. The chain has TRBV29-1 and TRBJ1-2; 9 positions match TRBD1. This receptor was taken from a human donor who received an intestinal transplant. The CDR3 sequence: CSAPKGQGSFYGYTF. For the CDR3, the DNA is TGCAGCGCCCCGAAGGGACAGGGATCCTTCTATGGCTACACCTTC. The full variable domain, with the rest looked up from reference TRBV29-1 and TRBJ1-2, is SAVISQKPSRDICQRGTSLTIQCQVDSQVTMMFWYRQQPGQSLTLIATANQGSEATYESGFVIDKFPISRPNLTFSTLTVSNMSPEDSSIYLCSAPKGQGSFYGYTFGSGTRLTVV.